This T cell receptor (beta chain) emerged from a study of T-cell reconstitution after alpha-beta-depleted transplantation in children. The TCRbeta library was prepared with unique molecular identifiers. TCRdb re-called the PCR reads through MiXCR, storing one row per CDR3 protein. The repertoire holds some 590,000 distinct CDR3 sequences, with about 10% as singletons. V was trimmed by 1 base and J by 4 bases, leaving 11 bases between them. Germline V gene lookup returns CDR1 SGHRS and CDR2 YFSETQ. The length of the CDR3 is 15 residues. This clonotype was counted only a few times. This receptor was obtained from a human donor who donated a stem cell graft to a child with acute myeloid leukemia. This rearrangement joins TRBV5-1 to TRBJ2-2; the D gene is possibly TRBD2 (6 bases). The sequenced sample was PBMCs from the stem cell graft donor, obtained from the stem cell graft. The CDR3 nucleotides are TGCGCCAGCAGCTTGATGGCTAGCGCCACCGGGGAGCTGTTTTTT. Translating it yields CASSLMASATGELFF.